The next 8 T cell receptor beta chains were all read from a single sample in a study of HIV-infected patients and healthy controls. No cell fractionation was done, so the repertoire covers all unsorted peripheral blood T cells. Alpha and beta constant-region primers primed reverse transcription of around 500 ng RNA. Alpha and beta chain libraries were made separately by chain-specific third strand synthesis with multiplexing indices. One entry per CDR3 protein results from TCRdb running MiXCR on the 5' RACE reads. This table holds 15,000 to 20,000 distinct CDR3 sequences, 10% found once. Sample: blood. These receptors were obtained from an adult in good health.

At least ten counts were recorded for this clonotype. This rearrangement joins TRBV6-1 to TRBJ2-1; D might be TRBD1 (6 bases). Germline values: CDR1 MNHNS, CDR2 SASEGT. The CDR3 runs to 15 residues. V was shortened by 2 bases and J by 1 base, with 9 bases between the two germline ends. The CDR3 sequence is CASSETTGSYNEQFF. In DNA, the CDR3 is TGTGCCAGCAGTGAAACGACAGGATCCTACAATGAGCAGTTCTTC.

This clonotype came up many times. The V call is TRBV3-1, the J call TRBJ2-1; no firm D call. Trimming shortened V by 4 bases and J by 4 bases, and 14 bases separated the two germline ends. Germline values: CDR1 LGHDT, CDR2 YNNKEL (reference sequence). There are 15 residues in the CDR3. CDR3 nucleotides: TGTGCCAGCAGCCGGACGGACCCGATTTACAATGAGCAGTTCTTC. Translated, it gives CASSRTDPIYNEQFF.

Ten or more counts support this clonotype. V and J are TRBV3-1 and TRBJ2-3; the D gene could be TRBD1 or TRBD2 (5 bases each). Trimming removed 1 base at V and 2 bases at J, with 10 bases between. The germline gives CDR1 LGHDT, CDR2 YNNKEL (reference sequence). This CDR3 spans 15 amino acids. DNA for the CDR3: TGTGCCAGCAGCCAAGGAGGGGCTATCACAGATACGCAGTATTTT. This translates into CASSQGGAITDTQYF.

Ten or more counts support this clonotype. This sequence joins TRBV12-3 or TRBV12-4 and TRBJ2-1, with 9 bases matching TRBD2. The CDR3 has 15 residues. J lost 5 bases, V lost 7 bases, and 9 bases had no gene match. The CDR3 reads CASTLGTSPDNEQFF. CDR3 bases: TGTGCCAGCACCCTTGGGACTAGCCCGGACAATGAGCAGTTCTTC.

This clonotype showed up many times. The chain combines TRBV19 with TRBJ1-5, with no clear D. CDR1 is LNHDA and CDR2 is SQIVND in the germline V gene (reference sequence). This CDR3 is built from 15 residues. The ends were cut back, 0 bases at V and 0 bases at J, with 6 bases in the middle. DNA for the CDR3: TGTGCCAGTAGTATAGATGGGGATAGCAATCAGCCCCAGCATTTT. Translated, it gives CASSIDGDSNQPQHF.

This clonotype was counted many times. This chain connects TRBV6-2 or TRBV6-3 to TRBJ2-1; unclear D gene. The CDR3 has 14 amino acids. Between the trimmed V and J ends, which lost 6 bases and 0 bases, there was a span of 9 bases. Per the germline V gene, CDR1 is MNHEY and CDR2 is SVGEGT. This CDR3 is CASRNGDSYNEQFF. The CDR3 DNA reads as TGTGCCAGCAGAAATGGGGACTCCTACAATGAGCAGTTCTTC.

This clonotype was seen many times. The gene calls are TRBV20-1 and TRBJ2-7, with TRBD2 identical over 8 bases. V lost 0 bases and J lost 0; bases outside the gene matches: 7. The CDR3 loop spans 16 amino acids. CDR1 DFQATT and CDR2 SNEGSKA come from the germline V gene (reference sequence). The CDR3 nucleotides read TGCAGTGCTAGAGATGATAGCGGGATAAGCTCCTACGAGCAGTACTTC. Translating gives CSARDDSGISSYEQYF.

This clonotype was counted many times. The CDR3 is CASSPEREGSADTQYF. The CDR3 DNA reads as TGTGCCAGTAGCCCTGAGCGGGAGGGTTCAGCAGATACGCAGTATTTT. The chain carries TRBV19 and TRBJ2-3; 10 bases agree with TRBD2. The CDR3 contains 16 residues. In germline, CDR1 is LNHDA, CDR2 SQIVND (reference sequence). Losses at the gene ends were 6 bases for V and 4 bases for J; bases not matched to a gene: 10.